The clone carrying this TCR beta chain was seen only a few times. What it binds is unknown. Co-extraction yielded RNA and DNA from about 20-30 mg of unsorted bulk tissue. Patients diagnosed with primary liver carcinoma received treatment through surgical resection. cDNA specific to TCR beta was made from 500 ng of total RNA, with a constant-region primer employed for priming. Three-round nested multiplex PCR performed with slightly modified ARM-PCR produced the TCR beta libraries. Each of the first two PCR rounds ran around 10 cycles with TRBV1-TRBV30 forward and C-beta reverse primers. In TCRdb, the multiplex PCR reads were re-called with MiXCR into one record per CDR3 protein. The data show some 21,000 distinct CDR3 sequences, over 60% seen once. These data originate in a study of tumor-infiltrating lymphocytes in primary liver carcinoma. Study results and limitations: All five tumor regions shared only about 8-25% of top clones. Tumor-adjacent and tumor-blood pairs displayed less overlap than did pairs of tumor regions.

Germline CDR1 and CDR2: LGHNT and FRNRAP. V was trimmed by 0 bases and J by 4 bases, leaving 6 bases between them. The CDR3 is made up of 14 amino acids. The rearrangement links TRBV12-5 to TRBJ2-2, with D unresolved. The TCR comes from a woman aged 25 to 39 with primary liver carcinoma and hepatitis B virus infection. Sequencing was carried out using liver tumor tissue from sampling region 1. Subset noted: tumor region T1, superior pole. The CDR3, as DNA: TGTGCTAGTGGTTTGGTACCCTTCACCGGGGAGCTGTTTTTT. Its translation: CASGLVPFTGELFF.